This T cell receptor (beta chain) appears in the sequencing data of a study of blood T cell repertoires in COVID-19. The count of this clone is one. Germline loops: CDR1 SGHNT, CDR2 YYREEE (reference sequence). This CDR3 is built from 16 residues. After removal of 0 bases from V and 4 bases from J, the junction contained 5 bases not matched to a gene. Assay used: immunoSEQ multiplex PCR; TCRdb lists only in-frame clones, some missing. Here the sample spans around 250,000 clones, around 89% being singletons. V usage is TRBV5-4 and J usage is TRBJ2-1, with 9 bases fitting TRBD2. This clonotype was sampled from a woman in her thirties with acute COVID-19. Sequencing was performed on PBMCs or T cells enriched from blood (not recorded which). The CDR3 DNA sequence: TGTGCCAGCAGCTTGGCTGGGCTAGCGGGATACAATGAGCAGTTCTTC. Translation gives CASSLAGLAGYNEQFF.